This T cell receptor beta chain came from a study of OX40 agonist ivuxolimab in advanced cancers. Sequencing was performed with immunoSEQ multiplex PCR; in TCRdb, only in-frame clones are kept and a portion is missing. The sample has about 60,000 clones, roughly 87% seen once. V lost 3 bases to trimming and J lost 6 bases; unmatched junction nucleotides: 7. Looked up from germline, CDR1 is SGDLS and CDR2 is YYNGEE. The CDR3 totals 14 residues. This TCR was sampled from an adult with an advanced solid tumor such as melanoma, head and neck, liver or kidney cancer. The chain carries TRBV9 and TRBJ2-7, with TRBD2 matching 9 bases. The material sequenced was CD4+ or CD8+ T cells sorted from blood, taken in a trial of the OX40 agonist ivuxolimab. The CDR3 DNA reads TGTGCCAGCAGCGACGGGACTAGCAGGCGCGAGCAGTACTTC. This gives the protein CASSDGTSRREQYF.